The 20 T cell receptor beta chains below all came from one sample that was sequenced in a study of CD8+ T cells in alopecia areata. Reverse transcription of extracted RNA yielded cDNA, which provided the sequencing template. The data were produced by immunoSEQ multiplex PCR, yet TCRdb's version contains in-frame clones alone and is incomplete. Seen here are about 140,000 clones, around 49% observed once, and the top ten hold over 0.75%. The sequenced sample was CD4+ T cells sorted from blood, obtained at week 0. Receptor source: a human donor with alopecia areata.

The chain recombines TRBV29-1 with TRBJ2-3; 10 nucleotides align to TRBD1. J was trimmed by 5 bases and V by 3 bases; bases with no gene match: 5. Germline values: CDR1 SQVTM, CDR2 ANQGSEA. The CDR3 covers 14 residues. CDR3: CSVDGDRGLDTQYF. CDR3 coding DNA: TGCAGCGTTGATGGGGACAGGGGCCTAGATACGCAGTATTTT.

The J gene is TRBJ2-1, the V gene TRBV30, with D possibly matching TRBD1 (5 bases). The germline CDR1 and CDR2 sequences are GTSNPN and SVGIG (reference sequence). V was cut by 5 bases and J by 4 bases, with 9 bases left in between. CDR3 size: 12 residues. This chain's CDR3 is CAWDRIYNEQFF. CDR3 sequence (DNA): TGTGCCTGGGACAGAATATACAATGAGCAGTTCTTC.

The J gene is TRBJ1-3, the V gene TRBV25-1, with a tentative D call TRBD1 (6 bases). Germline-derived CDR1 and CDR2 are MGHDK and SYGVNS. The CDR3 length is 13 residues. The ends were cut back, 7 bases at V and 0 bases at J, with 7 bases in the middle. The CDR3 region has the DNA TGTGCCAGCACAGGGGTCTCTGGAAACACCATATATTTT. This encodes CASTGVSGNTIYF.

The CDR3 DNA is TGCGCCAGCAGCCAAGTAGCGACCCAAGGGCATGAGCAGTTCTTC. It encodes CASSQVATQGHEQFF. The chain is built from TRBV4-3 and TRBJ2-1; possibly TRBD2 for D (5 bases). Trimming took 1 base from V and 8 from J, leaving 15 bases between them. The CDR3 is 15 residues long. Germline values: CDR1 LGHNA, CDR2 YSLEER.

This clone was detected a few times. The chain is built from TRBV9 and TRBJ1-5; D gene uncertain. Germline values: CDR1 SGDLS, CDR2 YYNGEE. There are 14 residues in the CDR3. The V end lost 4 bases, the J end lost 2 bases, and 10 bases lay between the germline ends. CDR3 sequence: CASSSHLGNQPQHF. Here the CDR3 DNA reads TGTGCCAGCAGCTCCCACTTGGGCAATCAGCCCCAGCATTTT.

This sequence joins TRBV28 and TRBJ2-3; 7 positions match TRBD2. Trimming removed 5 bases from V and 6 bases from J; junction bases left unmatched: 11. The CDR3 length is 15 residues. Germline CDR1 MDHEN, CDR2 SYDVKM. The CDR3 DNA reads TGTGCCAGCAGTCCACCGGGACTAAATTCGGATACGCAGTATTTT. Translating it yields CASSPPGLNSDTQYF.

The chain combines TRBV30 with TRBJ2-5, with D possibly TRBD1 on 5 matching bases. CDR3 size: 14 residues. V was shortened by 0 bases and J by 5 bases, with 13 bases between the two germline ends. Germline CDR1 GTSNPN, CDR2 SVGIG (reference sequence). The CDR3 here is CAWSVHIAGETQYF. The CDR3 DNA sequence: TGTGCCTGGAGTGTACACATCGCAGGGGAGACCCAGTACTTC.

This clone was detected only a few times. The sample carries other DNA sequences with the same CDR3. In DNA form, the CDR3 reads TGCGCCAGCAGCTTGGGGGGGAGCAATCAGCCCCAGCATTTT. Protein: CASSLGGSNQPQHF. The chain joins TRBV5-1 to TRBJ1-5; maybe TRBD1 (5 bases). V lost 0 bases and J lost 1, with 5 bases in between. Germline assignment: CDR1 SGHRS and CDR2 YFSETQ. The CDR3 is made up of 14 amino acids. The full variable domain, with the rest looked up from reference TRBV5-1 and TRBJ1-5, is KAGVTQTPRYLIKTRGQQVTLSCSPISGHRSVSWYQQTPGQGLQFLFEYFSETQRNKGNFPGRFSGRQFSNSRSEMNVSTLELGDSALYLCASSLGGSNQPQHFGDGTRLSIL.

The V gene is TRBV28, the J gene TRBJ2-7; 12 bases agree with TRBD2. The CDR3 extends over 15 amino acids. Germline V gene sequence: CDR1 MDHEN, CDR2 SYDVKM. Germline trimming cut 5 bases from V and 7 bases from J; bases unmatched to any gene: 9. CDR3 sequence reads: CASSQRLAGAREQYF. The CDR3 nucleotides read TGTGCCAGCAGTCAGAGACTAGCGGGAGCGAGGGAGCAGTACTTC.

This clone was recorded a few times. The rearrangement links TRBV6-6 to TRBJ2-5; D assignment may be TRBD1 or TRBD2 (6 bases each). Trimming cost V 6 bases and J 4 bases, with 15 bases left between them. This CDR3 region has 14 residues. Per the germline V gene, CDR1 is MNHNY and CDR2 is SVGAGI (reference sequence). CDR3 residues: CASSSSGAGETQYF. The CDR3 bases are TGTGCCAGCAGCTCCTCGGGGGCCGGAGAGACCCAGTACTTC.

The table lists this clone with a few counts. The V gene is TRBV4-2, the J gene TRBJ1-2, with D unclear. CDR3 length equals 14 residues. CDR1 and CDR2 (germline): LGHNA, YNFKEQ. Trimming cost V 1 base and J 2 bases, with 8 bases left between them. The CDR3 nucleotides read TGTGCCAGCAGCCAAGGTCCGGCAAACTATGGCTACACCTTC. Its translation: CASSQGPANYGYTF.

J is TRBJ2-5 and V is TRBV7-8, with D perhaps TRBD1 (6 bases). This CDR3 has 13 amino acids. With 6 bases removed from V and 5 bases from J, the gap between germline ends came to 13 bases. Germline V gene lookup returns CDR1 SGHVS and CDR2 FQNEAQ. The CDR3, as DNA: TGTGCCAGCAGGAGCCTAACAGGGGAGACCCAGTACTTC. Translating it yields CASRSLTGETQYF.

The chain joins TRBV29-1 to TRBJ2-3; D perhaps matches TRBD2 (5 bases). This CDR3 region has 14 residues. The germline gives CDR1 SQVTM, CDR2 ANQGSEA. Trimming took off 6 bases at V and 0 bases at J, with 13 bases between the two ends. Here the CDR3 DNA reads TGCAGCGTCGGCCCGGGGTCTAGCACAGATACGCAGTATTTT. This codes for CSVGPGSSTDTQYF.

Note on this clone: This likely comes from a read error, as the CDR3 has no conserved phenylalanine or tryptophan at its end. No DNA is shown, since the ends of the CDR3 on it are uncertain; the CDR3 is the one TCRdb lists. The chain is built from TRBV23-1 and TRBJ1-2. TRBV23-1 is an ORF, and what it does is uncertain. The length of the CDR3 is 10 amino acids, counting both ends. The CDR3 sequence is CASSQLPKGP.

The rearrangement joins TRBV11-2 to TRBJ2-1, with TRBD2 identical over 8 bases. The CDR3 extends over 15 amino acids. Germline V gene lookup returns CDR1 SGHAT and CDR2 FQNNGV. Trimming cost V 0 bases and J 9 bases; bases outside gene matches: 7. The CDR3 DNA reads TGTGCCAGCAGCTTAGATCTATGGGCGGGAGGTGAGCAGTTCTTC. Translation gives CASSLDLWAGGEQFF.

The J gene is TRBJ2-5, the V gene TRBV30; D is unclear. With 6 bases removed from V and 4 bases from J, the gap between germline ends came to 12 bases. Germline-derived CDR1 and CDR2 are GTSNPN and SVGIG (reference sequence). The CDR3 totals 12 residues. Written as DNA, the CDR3 is TGTGCCTGTAGTCGTCTCAGAGAGACCCAGTACTTC. Translating it yields CACSRLRETQYF.

This clone showed up just once. The V and J genes are TRBV21-1 and TRBJ2-5; the table's D call, TRBD2, has no DNA check behind it. TRBV21-1 constitutes a pseudogene. The length of the CDR3 is 12 residues. The CDR3 DNA is TGTGCCATACGGAGTACACAAGAGACCCAGTACTTC. Residues: CAIRSTQETQYF.

This clone has more than one count but fewer than ten. The genes are TRBV5-4 and TRBJ2-7, with D perhaps matching TRBD1 (6 bases). CDR1 is SGHNT, CDR2 YYREEE, per germline (reference sequence). V lost 4 bases and J 2 bases, leaving 13 bases between the germline ends. CDR3 length: 14 residues. CDR3: CASSMDRATYEQYF. The CDR3 nucleotides are TGTGCCAGCAGCATGGACAGAGCGACCTACGAGCAGTACTTC.

This clone has just one count. The gene calls are TRBV7-9 and TRBJ1-4; D not certain. The CDR3 is made up of 11 amino acids. In germline, CDR1 is SEHNR, CDR2 FQNEAQ (reference sequence). V was shortened by 2 bases and J by 7 bases, with 2 bases between the two germline ends. The CDR3 DNA reads TGTGCCAGCAGCTTAAGTGAAAAACTGTTTTTT. It specifies CASSLSEKLFF.

The chain employs TRBV9 and TRBJ2-2; 8 positions agree with TRBD2. Germline CDR1 reads SGDLS; CDR2 reads YYNGEE. The J segment lost 1 base and the V segment lost 1 base, leaving 6 bases of the junction unmatched. This CDR3 spans 17 amino acids. CDR3 residues: CASSVTGTRMNTGELFF. The CDR3 DNA reads as TGTGCCAGCAGCGTAACGGGGACTAGGATGAACACCGGGGAGCTGTTTTTT.